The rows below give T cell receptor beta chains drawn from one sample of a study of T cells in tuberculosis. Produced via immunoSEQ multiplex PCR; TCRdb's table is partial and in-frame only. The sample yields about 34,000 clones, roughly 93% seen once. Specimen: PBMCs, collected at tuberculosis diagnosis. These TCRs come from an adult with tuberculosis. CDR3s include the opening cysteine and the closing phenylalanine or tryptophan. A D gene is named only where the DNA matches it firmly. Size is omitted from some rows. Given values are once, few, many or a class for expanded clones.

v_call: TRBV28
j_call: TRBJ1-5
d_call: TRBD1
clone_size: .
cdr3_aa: CASSLGQGHQPQHF
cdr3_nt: TGTGCCAGCAGCCTAGGACAGGGGCATCAGCCCCAGCATTTT

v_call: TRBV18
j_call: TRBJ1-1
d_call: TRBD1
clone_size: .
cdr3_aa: CASSPDRGGTEAFF
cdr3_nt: TGTGCCAGCTCACCAGACAGGGGAGGGACTGAAGCTTTCTTT

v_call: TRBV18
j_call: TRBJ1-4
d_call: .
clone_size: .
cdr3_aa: CASSPIRGPANEKLFF
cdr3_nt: TGTGCCAGCTCACCAATAAGGGGCCCAGCTAATGAAAAACTGTTTTTT

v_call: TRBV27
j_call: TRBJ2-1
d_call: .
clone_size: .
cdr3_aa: CASSLGADSYNEQFF
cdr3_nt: TGTGCCAGCAGCCTAGGAGCTGACTCCTACAATGAGCAGTTCTTC

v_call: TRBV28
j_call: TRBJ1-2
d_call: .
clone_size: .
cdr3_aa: CASSLYQGTGYTF
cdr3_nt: TGTGCCAGCAGTTTATATCAAGGGACAGGCTACACCTTC

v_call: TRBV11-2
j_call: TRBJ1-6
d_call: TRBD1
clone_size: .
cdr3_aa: CASSLEVGGRGSYNSPLHF
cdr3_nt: TGTGCCAGCAGCTTAGAGGTTGGGGGCAGGGGGTCCTATAATTCACCCCTCCACTTT

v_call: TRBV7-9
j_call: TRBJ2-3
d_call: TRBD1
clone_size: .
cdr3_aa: CASSSSGQGTDTQYF
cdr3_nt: TGTGCCAGCAGCTCCTCGGGACAGGGCACAGATACGCAGTATTTT

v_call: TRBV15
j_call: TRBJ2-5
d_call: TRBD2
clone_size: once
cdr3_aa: CATSRDEGLAGRLKETQYF
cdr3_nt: TGTGCCACCAGCAGAGATGAGGGACTAGCGGGACGCCTGAAAGAGACCCAGTACTTC

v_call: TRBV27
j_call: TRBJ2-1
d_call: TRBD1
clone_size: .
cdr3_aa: CASSSSRGGAGFHEQFF
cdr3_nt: TGTGCCAGCAGTTCCAGCAGAGGGGGCGCGGGTTTCCATGAGCAGTTCTTC

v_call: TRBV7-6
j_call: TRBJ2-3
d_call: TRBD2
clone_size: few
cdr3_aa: CASSLEGGLAAEGDTQYF
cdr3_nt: TGTGCCAGCAGCTTAGAAGGGGGACTAGCGGCGGAGGGGGATACGCAGTATTTT

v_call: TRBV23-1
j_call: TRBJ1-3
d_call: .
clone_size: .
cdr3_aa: CASSPGHSGNTIYF
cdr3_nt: TGCGCCAGCAGTCCGGGACACTCTGGAAACACCATATATTTT

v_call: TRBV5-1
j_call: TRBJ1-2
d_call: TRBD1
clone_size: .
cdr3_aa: CASSLEQGAEGYTF
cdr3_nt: TGCGCCAGCAGCTTGGAACAGGGGGCGGAAGGCTACACCTTC

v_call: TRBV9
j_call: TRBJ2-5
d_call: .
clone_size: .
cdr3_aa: CASSSDSGRWQETQYF
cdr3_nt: TGTGCCAGCAGCTCGGACAGCGGAAGGTGGCAAGAGACCCAGTACTTC

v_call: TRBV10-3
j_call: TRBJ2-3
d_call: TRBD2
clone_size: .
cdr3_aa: CAISESGLAGGRTDTQYF
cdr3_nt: TGTGCCATCAGTGAGTCTGGACTAGCGGGGGGCCGCACAGATACGCAGTATTTT

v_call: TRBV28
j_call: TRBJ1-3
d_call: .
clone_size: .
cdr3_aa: CASSPYSPDSISGNTIYF
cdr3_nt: TGTGCCAGCAGTCCTTACAGTCCGGACAGCATCTCTGGAAACACCATATATTTT

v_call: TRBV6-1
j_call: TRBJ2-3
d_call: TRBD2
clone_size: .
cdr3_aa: CASNPSSGGVGYAYF
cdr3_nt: TGTGCCAGCAACCCGTCAAGCGGGGGGGTCGGGTACGCGTATTTT

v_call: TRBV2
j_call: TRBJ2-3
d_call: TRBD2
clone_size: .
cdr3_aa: CASSTSGRADTQYF
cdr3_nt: TGTGCCAGCAGTACTAGCGGGAGGGCAGATACGCAGTATTTT

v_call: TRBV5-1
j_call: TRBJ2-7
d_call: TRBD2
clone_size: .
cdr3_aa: CASSLGGILAGYEQYF
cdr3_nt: TGCGCCAGCAGCTTGGGGGGGATACTAGCGGGTTACGAGCAGTACTTC

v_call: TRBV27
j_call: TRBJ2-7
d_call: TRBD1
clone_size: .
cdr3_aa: CASSSYITTGTAYSYEQYF
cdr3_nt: TGTGCCAGCAGTTCTTACATTACCACCGGGACAGCCTATTCCTACGAGCAGTACTTC